The present T cell receptor beta chain was sequenced within a study of beta chain features in type 1 diabetes. About the study: Over all samples combined, 107,917,701 sorted cells were examined. Study-wide points: All four CD4+ subsets of Type 1 diabetes patients contained TCRB CDR3s that were moderately but significantly shorter.

Sequenced material consisted of expressed TCRB transcripts (all of the isolated RNA was reverse transcribed). Method: immunoSEQ multiplex PCR; TCRdb's copy keeps in-frame clones and lacks some. The sample lists 300,000 to 350,000 clones, approximately 15% occurring once. This clone was seen a few times. Its antigen is not known. CD45RO/CCR7/CD25/CD127/CD95/CD27 sorting isolated CD4+ naive, central memory, regulatory and stem cell-like memory cells. V shed 2 bases and J 7 bases; nucleotides not matched to a gene: 10. Germline V gene lookup returns CDR1 MNHEY and CDR2 SMNVEV (reference sequence). This CDR3 has 18 amino acids.

The chain has TRBV27 and TRBJ2-3; the match to TRBD2 covers 15 bases. This receptor was taken from a woman between 18 and 29 years old with type 1 diabetes. The sequenced sample was naive CD4+ T cells from blood. CDR3 coding DNA: TGTGCCAGCAGTTTAACCGGACTAGCGGGAGGGCCACAAAATACGCAGTATTTT. This codes for CASSLTGLAGGPQNTQYF.